This paragraph reports one TCR beta chain. Its antigen is not identified. This sample was taken from a study of cytomegalovirus exposure and HLA in healthy donors. Study-wide background: HLA-typed donors were the source of about 90 million unique TCRs held in an early data release.

The study ran its PCR with 60 Vbeta and 13 Jbeta primers. Produced via immunoSEQ multiplex PCR; TCRdb's table is partial and in-frame only. The repertoire consists of roughly 120,000 clones, with over 70% occurring once and the leading ten covering over 2%. Whole-study findings and limits: Earlier analysis looked at TCR beta V segments, and most were productive about 90% or about 30% of the time.

Trimming at V came to 0 bases and at J to 8 bases, leaving 11 bases not matched to a gene. The V gene's germline CDR1 is SGHRS and CDR2 YFSETQ. This CDR3 region has 16 residues. This clonotype was obtained from a woman aged 40 to 50 in good health and CMV-seropositive. The gene calls are TRBV5-1 and TRBJ2-4; 7 bases are a match to TRBD2. Source material: PBMCs. The CDR3: CASSLGVAGSADIQYF. The CDR3 DNA sequence: TGCGCCAGCAGCTTGGGGGTAGCGGGCTCCGCGGACATTCAGTACTTC. Complete variable domain (other parts from reference TRBV5-1 and TRBJ2-4): KAGVTQTPRYLIKTRGQQVTLSCSPISGHRSVSWYQQTPGQGLQFLFEYFSETQRNKGNFPGRFSGRQFSNSRSEMNVSTLELGDSALYLCASSLGVAGSADIQYFGAGTRLSVL.